The 16 T cell receptor beta chains below were found in one sample sequenced in a study of tumor-infiltrating lymphocytes in oesophageal squamous cell carcinoma listed by TCRdb under 2016. The library was prepared using PCR. This sample was sequenced with an Illumina HiSeq 2000. TCRdb reanalyzed the raw reads on its own, using fastp at Q25 for trimming and MiXCR for clone calling, and kept in-frame beta chains. Under each unique CDR3 protein, matching rows form one entry showing the most common genes and DNA. The table for this sample lists 9,000 to 13,000 distinct CDR3 sequences; 58% of them were counted only once. 30% to 45% of the sample lies in the top ten. Source material: esophageal tumor tissue. These receptors all stem from a female donor with esophageal squamous cell carcinoma.

Note on this clonotype: The CDR3 does not end in the conserved phenylalanine or tryptophan, so this is likely a read error. Because the CDR3's place on the DNA is in doubt, the DNA is left out and the CDR3 is given as listed by TCRdb. This chain uses TRBV6-1 with TRBJ2-5; TRBD1 reflects the table's D call only, with no check against the DNA. The CDR3 is 18 amino acids in total, end residues counted. The V gene's germline CDR1 is MNHNS and CDR2 SASEGT. The CDR3 loop is CASSAKRDSPNSPLHFGN.

The CDR3 region has the DNA TGTGCCAGCAGCTCACCGGGACAGGGTCTAAATGAGCAGTTCTTC. Encoded protein: CASSSPGQGLNEQFF. This rearrangement joins TRBV7-6 to TRBJ2-5; 9 bases are shared with TRBD1. The J call may be wrong; the DNA end is better matched by TRBJ2-1. The CDR3 runs to 15 residues. Germline V CDR1 and CDR2: SGHVS, FNYEAQ.

There are a few counts of this clonotype. CDR3 sequence: CASSFGDGTYNEQFF. For the CDR3, the DNA is TGTGCCAGCAGTTTCGGTGACGGCACCTACAATGAGCAGTTCTTC. The gene calls are TRBV12-3 or TRBV12-4 and TRBJ2-5; D is ambiguous. The J call may be in error: the DNA end matches TRBJ2-1 better. CDR3 length equals 15 residues.

V is TRBV7-6 and J is TRBJ2-3; unclear D gene. The CDR3 is 12 amino acids. Germline CDR1 SGHVS, CDR2 FNYEAQ. Trimming stripped 5 bases from V and 5 bases from J, with 8 bases between. CDR3 sequence reads: CASSRYQDTQYF. The CDR3 nucleotides read TGTGCCAGCAGCAGATACCAAGATACGCAGTATTTT.

The CDR3, as DNA: TGTGCCAGCAGCTTAGCGGCAAATACAGATACGCAGTATTTT. It codes for CASSLAANTDTQYF. The rearrangement joins TRBV7-4 to TRBJ2-3, with D hard to call. CDR3 length: 14 amino acids. V shed 0 bases and J shed 3 bases, with 7 bases lying between them. Germline CDR1 reads SGHVT; CDR2 reads SQSDAQ.

The table lists this clonotype with many counts. A much larger clonotype is one base distant, so this may be a read error. CDR3 region: CASRLSGRYNEQYF. The CDR3 bases are TGTGCCAGCAGACTTAGCGGGAGGTACAATGAGCAGTACTTC. The chain has TRBV7-6 and TRBJ2-5; 10 bases are a match to TRBD2. The CDR3 has 14 residues. Germline V gene sequence: CDR1 SGHVS, CDR2 FNYEAQ. Trimming took 6 bases from V and 11 from J; bases not matched to a gene: 12.

This clonotype is medium-sized (0.01 to 0.1%). This sequence joins TRBV6-1 and TRBJ2-7, with D perhaps matching TRBD1 (6 bases). Germline CDR1 MNHNS, CDR2 SASEGT. The CDR3 has 13 amino acids. Trimming cost V 5 bases and J 3 bases, with 11 bases left between them. CDR3 coding DNA: TGTGCCAGCAGTCCAGGGGCGAACTACGAGCAGTACTTC. It encodes CASSPGANYEQYF.

V is TRBV27 and J is TRBJ1-2; D perhaps matches TRBD1 (5 bases). Trimming took 6 bases from V and 0 from J, leaving 20 bases between them. Germline values: CDR1 MNHEY, CDR2 SMNVEV (reference sequence). The CDR3 contains 17 residues. Here the CDR3 reads CASSTSPEGLANYGYTF. DNA for the CDR3: TGTGCCAGCAGCACCTCGCCGGAGGGGTTAGCTAACTATGGCTACACCTTC.

This clonotype occurred a few times. J is TRBJ2-5 and V is TRBV10-3, with no clear D. The CDR3 loop spans 19 amino acids. The germline V gene encodes CDR1 ENHRY and CDR2 SYGVKD. The ends were cut back, 0 bases at V and 2 bases at J, with 22 bases in the middle. The CDR3 region is CAISESAPIGLGIQETQYF. CDR3 nucleotide sequence: TGTGCCATCAGTGAGTCGGCCCCGATAGGGTTGGGGATACAAGAGACCCAGTACTTC.

V gene TRBV12-3 or TRBV12-4 combines with J gene TRBJ1-1; D gene unclear. The CDR3 has 12 residues. The ends were cut back, 6 bases at V and 6 bases at J, with 11 bases in the middle. CDR3 coding DNA: TGTGCCAGCAGCCCCAAGGTGTCTGAAGCTTTCTTT. As protein: CASSPKVSEAFF.

This clonotype showed up just a few times. This chain uses TRBV7-2 with TRBJ2-1; D remains unclear. CDR1 is SGHTA, CDR2 FQGNSA, per germline. The CDR3 runs to 13 residues. V lost 0 bases, J lost 4 bases, and 4 bases lay in between. In DNA, the CDR3 is TGTGCCAGCAGCTTAGCCCAATACAATGAGCAGTTCTTC. Its protein product is CASSLAQYNEQFF.

The CDR3 DNA is TGTGCCAGCAGCTTAGGGGCGGGGGGTGAGCAGTTCTTC. It codes for CASSLGAGGEQFF. The chain has TRBV7-2 and TRBJ2-1; the match to TRBD2 covers 8 bases. The CDR3 sequence is 13 residues long. Trimming removed 1 base from V and 9 bases from J; junction bases left unmatched: 2. Germline V gene sequence: CDR1 SGHTA, CDR2 FQGNSA.

In this sample, this clonotype turned up many times. The chain has TRBV5-1 and TRBJ2-1; D is unclear. The CDR3 spans 16 residues. Trimming took off 0 bases at V and 1 base at J, with 11 bases between the two ends. From germline, CDR1 is SGHRS and CDR2 YFSETQ. CDR3 protein: CASSLGVGRSYNEQFF. In DNA, the CDR3 is TGCGCCAGCAGCTTGGGAGTCGGCCGGTCCTACAATGAGCAGTTCTTC.

This clonotype was counted ten times or more. A much larger clone is a single base away; this may be a read error. The chain carries TRBV7-2 and TRBJ2-7; 8 nucleotides line up with TRBD1. Germline trimming cut 2 bases from V and 7 bases from J; bases unmatched to any gene: 10. The CDR3 has 15 amino acids. From germline, CDR1 is SGHTA and CDR2 FQGNSA. The chain's CDR3 is CASSLRTGKHNEQYF. DNA of the CDR3: TGTGCCAGCAGCTTAAGGACAGGGAAGCACAATGAGCAGTACTTC.

The sample holds many counts of this clonotype. V gene TRBV20-1 combines with J gene TRBJ1-4, with D uncertain. CDR1 and CDR2 from the germline V gene are DFQATT and SNEGSKA (reference sequence). V lost 1 base and J 6 bases, leaving 9 bases between the germline ends. There are 13 residues in the CDR3. Written as DNA, the CDR3 is TGCAGTGCTAGAGCCTTCCAGGATGAAAAACTGTTTTTT. This translates into CSARAFQDEKLFF.

The rearrangement links TRBV7-3 to TRBJ2-2; D may be TRBD1 (6 bases). In germline, CDR1 is SGHTA, CDR2 FQGTGA. The length of the CDR3 is 15 residues. V lost 6 bases and J 0 bases, leaving 11 bases between the germline ends. CDR3 DNA: TGTGCCAGCAGTGAACAGGGTCCGAACACCGGGGAGCTGTTTTTT. It encodes CASSEQGPNTGELFF.